This entry lists 8 T cell receptor beta chains sequenced from one sample in a study of human T cells and chemical hapten exposure. Regarding time point: pre-sensitization, week 0. As to treatment: therapeutic diphenylcyclopropenone sensitization with weekly scalp DPC. From the RACE reads, TCRdb called clonotypes with MiXCR, one entry per CDR3 protein. Here the sample spans more than 250,000 distinct CDR3 sequences, 7.5% to 10% being singletons. This specimen was whole blood, taken in connection with sensitization to the hapten diphenylcyclopropenone (DPC). Every receptor here comes from a middle-aged woman with alopecia areata. Some clones in this sample may be carry-over from other donors' samples.

V usage is TRBV28 and J usage is TRBJ1-2; 9 bases line up with TRBD1. The germline V gene has CDR1 MDHEN and CDR2 SYDVKM. The CDR3 is 16 residues long. J was trimmed by 2 bases and V by 6 bases; bases with no gene match: 10. This CDR3 reads CASRILSGTGNYGYTF. CDR3 coding DNA: TGTGCCAGCAGGATCCTTTCCGGGACAGGGAACTATGGCTACACCTTC.

The rearrangement joins TRBV5-1 to TRBJ1-1, with 9 bases aligning to TRBD1. Germline V gives CDR1 SGHRS, CDR2 YFSETQ. The V and J ends lost 1 base and 8 bases, in that order; junction bases with no gene match: 3. The CDR3 loop spans 13 amino acids. In nucleotides, the CDR3 is TGCGCCAGCAGCTTGACGGGACAGGGAGAAGCTTTCTTT. Translating gives CASSLTGQGEAFF.

In this sample, this clonotype turned up a few times. The chain links TRBV7-9 to TRBJ2-1; 7 positions match TRBD1. Trimming at V came to 5 bases and at J to 6 bases, leaving 1 base not matched to a gene. CDR1 and CDR2 (germline): SEHNR, FQNEAQ (reference sequence). The CDR3 length is 12 residues. The CDR3, as DNA: TGTGCCAGCAGCCGGGACAGCAATGAGCAGTTCTTC. This codes for CASSRDSNEQFF.

This sequence joins TRBV6-5 and TRBJ2-7; weak D call: TRBD1 (6 bases). Germline V gene sequence: CDR1 MNHEY, CDR2 SVGAGI. V was trimmed by 4 bases and J by 6 bases, leaving 25 bases between them. There are 17 residues in the CDR3. CDR3 sequence reads: CASSFTQGFLLVREQYF. The CDR3 coding sequence is TGTGCCAGCAGTTTCACACAGGGTTTTCTTCTGGTTCGCGAGCAGTACTTC.

This clonotype was seen a few times. J is TRBJ2-5 and V is TRBV28; TRBD2 matches 7 bases. Per the germline V gene, CDR1 is MDHEN and CDR2 is SYDVKM. Trimming at V came to 5 bases and at J to 5 bases, leaving 11 bases not matched to a gene. The length of the CDR3 is 15 residues. CDR3 DNA sequence: TGTGCCAGCAGTGTGCCAATTCTAGCGGTCGAGACCCAGTACTTC. Translated: CASSVPILAVETQYF. Full variable domain (remainder filled in from reference TRBV28 and TRBJ2-5): DVKVTQSSRYLVKRTGEKVFLECVQDMDHENMFWYRQDPGLGLRLIYFSYDVKMKEKGDIPEGYSVSREKKERFSLILESASTNQTSMYLCASSVPILAVETQYFGPGTRLLVL.

The CDR3 reads CAWRVRVTEAFF. The CDR3 DNA follows: TGTGCCTGGAGGGTCAGGGTGACTGAAGCTTTCTTT. This chain joins TRBV30 and TRBJ1-1; the D gene is possibly TRBD1 (5 bases). The CDR3 is made up of 12 amino acids. Germline V gene lookup returns CDR1 GTSNPN and CDR2 SVGIG (reference sequence). Trimming stripped 3 bases from V and 5 bases from J, with 10 bases between.

This clonotype was detected a few times. This chain connects TRBV20-1 to TRBJ1-1; no clear D gene. V was pared by 5 bases and J by 5 bases, with 15 bases between. Germline V gene lookup returns CDR1 DFQATT and CDR2 SNEGSKA (reference sequence). The CDR3 covers 13 residues. In nucleotides, the CDR3 is TGCAGTGCTCCCGGGTTACTGAGGACTGAAGCTTTCTTT. Translated, it gives CSAPGLLRTEAFF.

As regards this clonotype: A clone one base away is much larger, so this may be a read error. J is TRBJ2-2 and V is TRBV11-2; 14 nucleotides align to TRBD2. The length of the CDR3 is 20 residues. From germline, CDR1 is SGHAT and CDR2 FQNNGV. Here the CDR3 DNA reads TGTGTCAGCAGCTTAGAACCGGGACTAGCGGGAGTCCCGAACACCGGGGAGCTGTTTTTT. Protein sequence: CVSSLEPGLAGVPNTGELFF. Full variable domain (remainder filled in from reference TRBV11-2 and TRBJ2-2): EAGVAQSPRYKIIEKRQSVAFWCNPISGHATLYWYQQILGQGPKLLIQFQNNGVVDDSQLPKDRFSAERLKGVDSTLKIQPAKLEDSAVYLCVSSLEPGLAGVPNTGELFFGEGSRLTVL.